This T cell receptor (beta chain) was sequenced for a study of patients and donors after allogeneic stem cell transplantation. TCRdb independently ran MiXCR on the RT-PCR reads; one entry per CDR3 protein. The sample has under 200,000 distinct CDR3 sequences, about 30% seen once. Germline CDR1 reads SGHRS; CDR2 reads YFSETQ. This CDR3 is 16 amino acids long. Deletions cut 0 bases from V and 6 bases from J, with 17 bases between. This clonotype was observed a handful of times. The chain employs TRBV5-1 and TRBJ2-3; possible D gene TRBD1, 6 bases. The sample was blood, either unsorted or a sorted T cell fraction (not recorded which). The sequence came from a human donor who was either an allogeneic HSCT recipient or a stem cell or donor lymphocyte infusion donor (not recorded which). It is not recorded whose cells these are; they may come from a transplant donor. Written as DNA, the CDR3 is TGCGCCAGCAGCTTGGAGCGCAGCCAGGGGTTGGATACGCAGTATTTT. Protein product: CASSLERSQGLDTQYF.